The clone carrying this T cell receptor (beta chain) was recorded a few times. Original methodology: ImmunoSEQ sequences covered only the junction and lacked quality scores; filtering therefore differed. Method: immunoSEQ multiplex PCR; TCRdb's copy keeps in-frame clones and lacks some. That table gives V, J and clone size, and the DNA gave D and trimming. The sample includes some 550,000 clones, approximately 97% of them seen just once. The germline gives CDR1 LGHNA, CDR2 YNFKEQ. V lost 1 base to trimming and J lost 5 bases, with 11 bases between them. The CDR3 loop spans 14 amino acids. The entry originates in a study of shared clonotypes between healthy human individuals. At the level of the study: The composition of the donors was a couple of women and a few men aged 18 to 49. CD4 naive cells filled three plates per donor, CD4 memory three, CD8 naive two and CD8 memory one.

The chain employs TRBV4-2 and TRBJ2-5, with D tentatively TRBD1 or TRBD2 (5 bases each). This sequence was found in a woman aged 25-40 years in good health. Sequencing used naive CD4+ T cells sorted from blood. Subset indicated: CD45RA+ positively selected. The CDR3 sequence is CASSQATREETQYF. The CDR3 DNA is TGTGCCAGCAGCCAAGCGACCAGGGAGGAGACCCAGTACTTC.